This T cell receptor beta chain was retrieved from a study of early T cells in non-severe SARS-CoV-2 infection (dated by TCRdb to the early 2020s). With respect to the entire study: Because TCR sequencing relied on bulk RNA taken from unsorted whole blood, pairing of alpha and beta chains was not possible. Broader findings and caveats from the paper: VDJdb matching was skewed toward anti-spike CD8 responses and likely underestimated virus-specific expansions, missing private and CD4 specificities.

With respect to this clonotype: Its binding antigen is unknown. No much larger clone exists at a distance of one base, and base qualities are not known.

Measured from the cysteine to the phenylalanine, the CDR3 is 13 residues long. The retained sequence is limited to the CDR3, 39 bases, with the frame set at the first base. Between the V and J ends, shortened by 3 bases and 5 bases respectively, the junction contains 10 bases. The CDR1 and CDR2 encoded by the germline V gene are MRHNA and SNTAGT. This was a case-control study nested in a cohort of healthcare workers in London, UK, who had nasopharyngeal swab PCR tests and blood samples taken every week. Healthcare workers were recruited during the week of the UK lockdown, between 23 and 31 March 2020, and followed weekly for up to 16 weeks. The library came from 5' RACE. TCRdb records NextSeq 500 as the sequencer. To correct for sequencing error and PCR bias, the TCR library protocol tagged individual cDNA molecules with unique molecular identifiers. Both TCR alpha and beta chains were sequenced, and tight co-correlation was observed between alpha and beta sequence abundances in each sample. The study's processing was this. Decombinator V4 was used to annotate the V gene, J gene and CDR3 of the TCR sequences. TCRs were defined as expanded if a significant change between any two time points was detected under a Poisson model with p below 0.0001. TCR abundances were normalised to the total number of TCRs sequenced per sample and expressed as counts per million. TRAV1-2 paired with TRAJ12, TRAJ20 or TRAJ33 defined MAIT TCRs, while TRAV10 paired with TRAJ18 defined iNKT TCRs. VDJdb, accessed 1 November 2021, was searched for CMV, EBV and SARS-CoV-2 annotated TCRs, excluding TCRs annotated for multiple antigens. The raw public reads went through TCRdb reprocessing: fastp at Q25, MiXCR clone calling, in-frame beta chains kept. Every CDR3 protein is listed once, alongside the most common genes and DNA of its rows. The V and J calls and clone size come from TCRdb's table, not from the authors' own analysis. Across this sample there are approximately 70,000 distinct CDR3 sequences, with about 13% seen only once. More than 12% of the sample belongs to the ten largest clones.

The source is an adult who was a healthcare worker with PCR-confirmed SARS-CoV-2 infection or an uninfected control (not recorded which). The sequence joins TRBV6-4 to TRBJ1-1; TRBD1 could be the D gene, as 6 bases match. The sample taken for sequencing was whole blood. The CDR3 sequence is CASSEEGGTEAFF. The nucleotide sequence reads as follows: TGTGCCAGCAGTGAAGAAGGGGGGACTGAAGCTTTCTTT.